Included here is one T cell receptor beta chain sequence, with context. This table comes from immunoSEQ multiplex PCR, and its TCRdb copy is limited to in-frame clones, with some not included. The sample contains approximately 45,000 clones, more than 85% of which appear only once. The ends lost 4 bases at V and 6 bases at J; junction bases unmatched: 14. Germline assignment: CDR1 SGHRS and CDR2 YFSETQ. This CDR3 region has 17 residues. This record belongs to a study of control samples from healthy donors and cancer patients. The chain combines TRBV5-1 with TRBJ2-3, with TRBD2 identical over 10 bases. This TCR came from a woman in her thirties or forties with head and neck cancer. Input material: PBMCs. The chain's CDR3 is CASSERKRGGLTDTQYF. Here the CDR3 DNA reads TGCGCCAGCAGCGAGAGGAAGCGGGGGGGACTCACGGATACGCAGTATTTT.